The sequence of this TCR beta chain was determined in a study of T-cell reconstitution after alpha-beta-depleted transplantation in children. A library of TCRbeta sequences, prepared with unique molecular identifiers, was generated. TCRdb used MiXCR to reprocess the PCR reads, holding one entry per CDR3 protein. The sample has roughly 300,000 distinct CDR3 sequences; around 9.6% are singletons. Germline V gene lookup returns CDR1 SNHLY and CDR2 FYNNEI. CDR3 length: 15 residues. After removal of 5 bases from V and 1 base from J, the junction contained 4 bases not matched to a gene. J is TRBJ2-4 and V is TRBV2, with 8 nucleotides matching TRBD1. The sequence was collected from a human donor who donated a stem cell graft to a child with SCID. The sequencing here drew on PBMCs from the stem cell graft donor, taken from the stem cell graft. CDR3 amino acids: CASSRTGKAKNIQYF. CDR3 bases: TGTGCCAGCAGTAGGACAGGGAAGGCCAAAAACATTCAGTACTTC.